This TCR beta chain was recovered during a study of regulatory and conventional T cells in RAG deficiency. Study observations and caveats: Omenn patients showed >90% Treg-Tconv overlap and shorter CDR3 lengths. Omenn CD25-high CD127-low cells may be activated cells, not true Tregs.

Measured with immunoSEQ multiplex PCR; TCRdb has only the in-frame clones, and not every one. The sample contains more than 20,000 clones, 85% to 95% of which appear only once. The V gene's germline CDR1 is SGHRS and CDR2 YFSETQ. There are 17 residues in the CDR3. V lost 4 bases, J lost 5 bases, and 9 bases stayed unmatched. The sorted conventional CD4+ T cells were CD25-low and CD127-high, with genomic DNA sequenced. This clone was counted a single time. The antigen is undetermined. Another study also made use of these data, one on regulatory T cells. That source adds: Primers: 52 TRBV forward and 13 TRBJ reverse. Skewed V and J usage and few unique V-J pairs marked patient repertoires, most in Tregs.

Material: CD4+ T cells sorted from blood. V usage is TRBV5-1 and J usage is TRBJ1-6; 10 bases map to TRBD1. This receptor was taken from a human donor in good health. CDR3 in amino acids: CASSGDRGVGNNSPLHF. As DNA, the CDR3 is TGCGCCAGCAGCGGGGACAGGGGAGTCGGGAATAATTCACCCCTCCACTTT.